What follows describes a single T cell receptor (beta chain). The clone's antigen remains unknown. No base qualities exist here, and no much larger clone lies one base off it. Other DNA sequences in the sample encode the same CDR3. The CDR1 and CDR2 encoded by the germline V gene are SNHLY and FYNNEI. The CDR3 measures 16 amino acids from cysteine to phenylalanine. The read is trimmed to its CDR3 DNA, 48 bases read in frame from base 1. V is trimmed back by 6 bases and J by 1 base, and the junction contains 8 bases that no gene match accounts for. The collaborating institutions used their own protocols to collect whole blood in K2EDTA tubes. Collaborator samples were shipped for TCRbeta analysis as frozen whole blood, isolated PBMCs, or DNA extracted from either sample type. The record originates from a study of blood T cell repertoires in COVID-19 (dated by TCRdb to the early 2020s). Concerning the study at large: Samples covering the acute and convalescent phases of COVID-19 were provided by collaborators in the United States, Italy and Spain. The prospective study material was composed of cDNA or gDNA derived from T cells, B-cell-depleted T cells, or PBMCs. Deeply sampled blood TCRbeta repertoires from subjects exposed to, actively infected with, or recovered from COVID-19 were included in the dataset. A freely available public database, intended as a resource for researchers studying the immune response to SARS-CoV-2, is where the repertoires were released. Samples were obtained from the ongoing ImmuneRACE study (first 160 participants) and from roughly 1,300 subjects provided by 6 global collaborators. The sample metadata nearly always contained a de-identified subject ID, COVID-19 status, age in years and sex. Where available, HLA class I and class II types were obtained from metadata supplied by the sample provider rather than from assay-based typing. What the research found in general, with its limitations: Clinical and demographic metadata were provided uncurated, with the amount varying by source and participant.

TCRbeta CDR3 regions were amplified from genomic DNA by means of the immunoSEQ Assay, a bias-controlled multiplex PCR. Per the original workflow: The number of nucleated cells in each sample was estimated by amplification of reference gene primers within the assay. Sequence reads were collapsed and filtered to measure the absolute abundance of every unique TCRbeta CDR3 rearrangement. For each sample, productive Simpson clonality was calculated as the square root of Simpson's diversity index across productive rearrangements. TCRdb's version of the immuneACCESS table is confined to in-frame rearrangements and falls short of the full clone set. An unresolved V gene accounts for under half of the shortfall where checked; the remainder is of unknown origin. V and J calls and clone size are copied from that table; D and trimming were computed from the DNA. This sample gives roughly 180,000 clones in total; around 85% of them show up just once. Roughly 7.7% of the sample comes from the top ten.

This TCR was recovered from a woman aged 60 to 75 with acute or convalescent COVID-19. The rearrangement joined TRBV2 to TRBJ2-1, and TRBD1 aligns with 8 junction nucleotides. The specimen was peripheral blood. The CDR3 loop reads CASSARQGRSYNEQFF. The DNA reads as follows: TGTGCCAGCAGCGCTCGACAGGGGCGTTCCTACAATGAGCAGTTCTTC. Reference TRBV2 and TRBJ2-1 proteins supply the regions before and after the CDR3; the full variable domain is: EPEVTQTPSHQVTQMGQEVILRCVPISNHLYFYWYRQILGQKVEFLVSFYNNEISEKSEIFDDQFSVERPDGSNFTLKIRSTKLEDSAMYFCASSARQGRSYNEQFFGPGTRLTVL.